Listed here are 28 T cell receptor beta chains from one sample, sequenced in a study of T cell responses to AZD1222 COVID-19 vaccine. Here immunoSEQ multiplex PCR was the method, and the copy in TCRdb shows in-frame clones only, minus some. The data contain over 110,000 clones, 85% to 95% of them seen just once; the ten biggest clones take up roughly 5%. Sequences were derived from peripheral blood, sampled on day 0 of AZD1222 vaccination. The origin of the receptors is an adult in good health.

This clone has a single count. The rearrangement joins TRBV19 to TRBJ2-7, with 10 nucleotides matching TRBD1. Germline CDR1 reads LNHDA; CDR2 reads SQIVND (reference sequence). The ends lost 8 bases at V and 4 bases at J; junction bases unmatched: 5. The CDR3 is made up of 13 amino acids. The CDR3 is CASRDRGMYEQYF. For the CDR3, the DNA is TGTGCCAGTCGGGACAGGGGTATGTACGAGCAGTACTTC.

V gene TRBV5-1 combines with J gene TRBJ2-7; 8 bases agree with TRBD2. J lost 3 bases, V lost 5 bases, and 10 bases had no gene match. The CDR3 is 15 amino acids. The germline V gene encodes CDR1 SGHRS and CDR2 YFSETQ. Here the CDR3 DNA reads TGCGCCAGCAGGTCCAATAGCGGGGCGTTCTACGAGCAGTACTTC. This codes for CASRSNSGAFYEQYF.

The chain recombines TRBV19 with TRBJ1-5; 9 nucleotides agree with TRBD1. The germline V gene encodes CDR1 LNHDA and CDR2 SQIVND (reference sequence). The CDR3 consists of 15 residues. J was trimmed by 1 base and V by 8 bases; bases with no gene match: 6. The CDR3 nucleotides are TGTGCCAGTGGGGGACAGGGTTTGAGCAATCAGCCCCAGCATTTT. As protein: CASGGQGLSNQPQHF.

The CDR3 region is CASTLGAGVYEQYF. DNA of the CDR3: TGTGCCAGCACCTTAGGGGCAGGGGTCTACGAGCAGTACTTC. This rearrangement joins TRBV6-5 to TRBJ2-7; weak D call: TRBD1 (6 bases). This CDR3 is 14 amino acids long. Germline-derived CDR1 and CDR2 are MNHEY and SVGAGI. Trimming cost V 7 bases and J 3 bases, with 16 bases left between them.

This sequence joins TRBV2 and TRBJ1-6; perhaps TRBD1 as D (5 bases). The germline gives CDR1 SNHLY, CDR2 FYNNEI. The V gene lost 6 bases and the J gene lost 10 bases, with 16 bases spanning the gap. The CDR3 totals 14 residues. CDR3 region: CASSLGGEGSPLHF. CDR3 DNA: TGTGCCAGCAGCCTGGGAGGGGAAGGATCACCCCTCCACTTT.

The chain joins TRBV7-9 to TRBJ2-7, with 12 bases that match TRBD2. V gave up 5 bases and J gave up 2 bases; unmatched junction bases: 4. This CDR3 comprises 15 residues. The germline V gene has CDR1 SEHNR and CDR2 FQNEAQ (reference sequence). The CDR3 here is CASSHGLAGPYEQYF. The CDR3 DNA reads as TGTGCCAGCAGCCACGGACTAGCGGGGCCCTACGAGCAGTACTTC. Filled out from reference TRBV7-9 and TRBJ2-7, the complete variable domain reads DTGVSQNPRHKITKRGQNVTFRCDPISEHNRLYWYRQTLGQGPEFLTYFQNEAQLEKSRLLSDRFSAERPKGSFSTLEIQRTEQGDSAMYLCASSHGLAGPYEQYFGPGTRLTVT.

The CDR3 coding sequence is TGTGCCAGCAGCTTACACTCCGGGACAGGGGGGTCGGCGAACACCGGGGAGCTGTTTTTT. Protein sequence: CASSLHSGTGGSANTGELFF. The rearrangement uses TRBV9 and TRBJ2-2, with 11 bases lining up with TRBD1. The CDR3 spans 20 residues. Germline values: CDR1 SGDLS, CDR2 YYNGEE. V gave up 4 bases and J gave up 0 bases; unmatched junction bases: 14.

The V gene is TRBV7-9, the J gene TRBJ1-2, with 12 nucleotides matching TRBD1. J gave up 4 bases and V 3 bases, and 6 bases lay outside the gene matches. The CDR3 covers 16 residues. The germline V gene encodes CDR1 SEHNR and CDR2 FQNEAQ (reference sequence). CDR3 sequence reads: CASSLGTGGKGYGYTF. Here the CDR3 DNA reads TGTGCCAGCAGCTTGGGGACAGGGGGCAAAGGCTATGGCTACACCTTC.

CDR3 sequence (DNA): TGCGCCAGCAGCCTAGGGACAGGGGGGCAGCCCCAGCATTTT. This codes for CASSLGTGGQPQHF. The V and J genes are TRBV4-3 and TRBJ1-5; TRBD1 agrees at 11 bases. Germline V gives CDR1 LGHNA, CDR2 YSLEER. The CDR3 extends over 14 amino acids. V shed 4 bases and J 7 bases; nucleotides not matched to a gene: 3.

CDR3 amino acids: CASSLVQNSYEQYF. The CDR3 coding sequence is TGTGCCAGCAGCTTAGTACAGAATTCCTACGAGCAGTACTTC. This chain uses TRBV7-9 with TRBJ2-7, with D hard to call. V gave up 1 base and J gave up 1 base, with 8 bases separating them. CDR1 SEHNR and CDR2 FQNEAQ come from the germline V gene (reference sequence). This CDR3 has 14 residues.

The gene calls are TRBV7-6 and TRBJ2-7; no reliable D call. CDR3 length: 16 residues. CDR1 and CDR2 from the germline V gene are SGHVS and FNYEAQ. Trimming took 2 bases from V and 2 from J, leaving 16 bases between them. The CDR3 nucleotides are TGTGCCAGCAGCTTAAGTAGGTTTGGCCGGACCTACGAGCAGTACTTC. This codes for CASSLSRFGRTYEQYF.

The chain employs TRBV12-3 or TRBV12-4 and TRBJ1-2; no clear D gene. V lost 3 bases and J 2 bases, leaving 7 bases between the germline ends. This CDR3 contains 13 residues. CDR3 sequence (DNA): TGTGCCAGCAGTTTGGCAACAAACTATGGCTACACCTTC. Protein: CASSLATNYGYTF.

This sequence joins TRBV25-1 and TRBJ1-1; 7 positions match TRBD1. Germline loops: CDR1 MGHDK, CDR2 SYGVNS. This CDR3 contains 13 residues. Trimming at V came to 6 bases and at J to 10 bases, leaving 11 bases not matched to a gene. The CDR3 sequence: CASSPETGRGAFF. The DNA of the CDR3 is TGTGCCAGCAGCCCTGAGACAGGGAGGGGAGCTTTCTTT.

The chain has TRBV7-8 and TRBJ2-7; TRBD2 aligns across 12 bases. The length of the CDR3 is 16 residues. V gave up 5 bases and J gave up 6 bases; unmatched junction bases: 11. The germline V gene has CDR1 SGHVS and CDR2 FQNEAQ. The chain's CDR3 is CASSPPTGLAGSEQYF. Here the CDR3 DNA reads TGTGCCAGCAGCCCCCCCACCGGACTAGCGGGAAGCGAGCAGTACTTC. Full variable domain (missing parts from reference TRBV7-8 and TRBJ2-7): GAGVSQSPRYKVAKRGQDVALRCDPISGHVSLFWYQQALGQGPEFLTYFQNEAQLDKSGLPSDRFFAERPEGSVSTLKIQRTQQEDSAVYLCASSPPTGLAGSEQYFGPGTRLTVT.

This clone appeared a single time. The V gene is TRBV7-9, the J gene TRBJ2-7; D is undetermined. In germline, CDR1 is SEHNR, CDR2 FQNEAQ (reference sequence). Trimming shortened V by 0 bases and J by 2 bases, and 5 bases separated the two germline ends. The CDR3 has 13 residues. Here the CDR3 reads CASSLAYAYEQYF. The CDR3 DNA reads as TGTGCCAGCAGCTTAGCTTACGCCTACGAGCAGTACTTC.

This clone has just a few counts. The chain uses TRBV7-6 and TRBJ2-7; D is possibly TRBD1 or TRBD2 (5 bases each). Per germline, CDR1 SGHVS and CDR2 FNYEAQ. The CDR3 spans 13 residues. V was clipped by 5 bases and J by 5 bases, with 13 bases between them. The CDR3 nucleotides read TGTGCCAGCAGCCGAGGGGTCGGGAACGAGCAGTACTTC. Its protein is CASSRGVGNEQYF.

Written as DNA, the CDR3 is TGTGCCAGCAGCTTAGGTGTAGCGGGAGCCTACAATGAGCAGTTCTTC. It encodes CASSLGVAGAYNEQFF. The chain combines TRBV7-8 with TRBJ2-1, with 9 nucleotides matching TRBD2. Germline values: CDR1 SGHVS, CDR2 FQNEAQ. With V trimmed by 1 base and J by 2 bases, 3 bases remained unmatched. The CDR3 covers 16 residues.

The CDR3 loop is CASRHGTHYEQYF. The CDR3 DNA reads as TGTGCCAGCAGGCACGGGACTCACTACGAGCAGTACTTC. The chain employs TRBV6-5 and TRBJ2-7; D may be TRBD2 (6 bases). The germline V gene has CDR1 MNHEY and CDR2 SVGAGI. This CDR3 contains 13 residues. V lost 6 bases, J lost 3 bases, and 12 bases lay in between.

Here the CDR3 reads CASSPGRRYEQYF. The CDR3 DNA sequence: TGTGCCAGCAGCCCGGGACGGAGGTACGAGCAGTACTTC. This rearrangement joins TRBV27 to TRBJ2-7, with D possibly being TRBD1 or TRBD2 (5 bases each). The V gene lost 6 bases and the J gene lost 4 bases, with 13 bases spanning the gap. CDR1 MNHEY and CDR2 SMNVEV come from the germline V gene (reference sequence). This CDR3 is built from 13 residues.

The chain uses TRBV2 and TRBJ1-1; tentative D call: TRBD1 (6 bases). This CDR3 contains 14 residues. Germline V lookup: CDR1 SNHLY, CDR2 FYNNEI. Trimming removed 6 bases from V and 10 bases from J, with 21 bases in between. In nucleotides, the CDR3 is TGTGCCAGCAGCCGGGGGGGCAGTAACCTCGTAGCTTTCTTT. Its translation: CASSRGGSNLVAFF.

The chain is built from TRBV7-9 and TRBJ1-4; D gene ambiguous. V was cut by 5 bases and J by 8 bases, with 9 bases left in between. Germline V lookup: CDR1 SEHNR, CDR2 FQNEAQ (reference sequence). The CDR3 is 12 residues long. CDR3: CASSVGREKLFF. The CDR3 DNA is TGTGCCAGCAGCGTAGGGAGGGAAAAACTGTTTTTT.

J is TRBJ1-1 and V is TRBV6-5; 8 bases are a match to TRBD1. Trimming at V came to 6 bases and at J to 3 bases, leaving 9 bases not matched to a gene. This CDR3 has 15 amino acids. The germline V gene has CDR1 MNHEY and CDR2 SVGAGI. The CDR3 reads CASSPDRGRDTEAFF. The CDR3 nucleotides are TGTGCCAGCAGCCCCGACAGGGGTAGGGACACTGAAGCTTTCTTT.

The chain joins TRBV7-9 to TRBJ2-7; D gene unclear. Trimming pared 1 base from V and 5 bases from J, leaving 15 bases between. Germline V gene lookup returns CDR1 SEHNR and CDR2 FQNEAQ (reference sequence). CDR3 length: 15 residues. In DNA form, the CDR3 reads TGTGCCAGCAGCTTAGGGATCACCGGACCCCACGAGCAGTACTTC. Protein sequence: CASSLGITGPHEQYF.

The chain uses TRBV6-5 and TRBJ1-5; TRBD1 matches at 9 bases. The CDR3 runs 14 residues. CDR1 is MNHEY, CDR2 SVGAGI, per germline. The J segment lost 4 bases and the V segment lost 6 bases, leaving 4 bases of the junction unmatched. DNA for the CDR3: TGTGCCAGCAGCTGGACAGGGGCAAATCAGCCCCAGCATTTT. This gives the protein CASSWTGANQPQHF.

This clone was observed once. This sequence joins TRBV29-1 and TRBJ1-1; 9 nucleotides align to TRBD1. Per the germline V gene, CDR1 is SQVTM and CDR2 is ANQGSEA. Trimming cost V 6 bases and J 1 base; bases outside gene matches: 3. The CDR3 is 13 residues long. As DNA, the CDR3 is TGCAGCGTGGGGGACAGGGAGAACACTGAAGCTTTCTTT. This encodes CSVGDRENTEAFF.

The V and J genes are TRBV5-5 and TRBJ2-1; D is unclear. V lost 0 bases and J 1 base, leaving 8 bases between the germline ends. CDR3 length: 15 amino acids. Germline values: CDR1 SGHKS, CDR2 YYEKEE (reference sequence). The CDR3 region is CASSLGLVSYNEQFF. The DNA of the CDR3 is TGTGCCAGCAGCTTGGGCCTAGTATCCTACAATGAGCAGTTCTTC.

This clone was seen just once. The chain couples TRBV6-6 to TRBJ2-3; 12 nucleotides align to TRBD2. The CDR3 contains 15 residues. Germline CDR1 and CDR2: MNHNY and SVGAGI (reference sequence). V lost 1 base to trimming and J lost 4 bases; unmatched junction nucleotides: 0. CDR3 bases: TGTGCCAGCAGTTACTGGACTAGCGGGGCAGATACGCAGTATTTT. Amino acid sequence: CASSYWTSGADTQYF.

V and J are TRBV11-1 and TRBJ2-7; 8 nucleotides line up with TRBD2. The CDR3 sequence is 15 residues long. CDR1 and CDR2 (germline): SGHAT, FQDESV (reference sequence). V lost 2 bases, J lost 4 bases, and 7 bases stayed unmatched. The DNA for the CDR3 is TGTGCCAGCAGCTTAACTAGCGGAGCAGGGTACGAGCAGTACTTC. It codes for CASSLTSGAGYEQYF.